This is a list of T cell receptor beta chains from one sample in a study of human T cells and chemical hapten exposure. TCRdb recomputed calls from the RACE reads with MiXCR, one row per CDR3 protein. The sample lists some 350,000 distinct CDR3 sequences, under 8% seen once, with about 8% in the top ten. This specimen was whole blood, taken in connection with sensitization to the hapten diphenylcyclopropenone (DPC). These receptors were collected from a woman between 18 and 29 years old with alopecia areata. Some clones in this sample may be carry-over from other donors' samples. Each CDR3 is given without its conserved first and last residue.

V	length	J	CDR3
TRBV12-3/TRBV12-4	11	TRBJ2-3	ASGTGVTDTQY
TRBV5-6	11	TRBJ2-7	ASSLGPADEQY
TRBV2	11	TRBJ2-2	ASSVEFTGELF
TRBV7-8	16	TRBJ1-3	ASSTTGGLTLSGNTIY
TRBV5-4	13	TRBJ2-7	ASSYGRAGMGEQY
TRBV9	11	TRBJ1-1	ASSETDSPEAF
TRBV28	11	TRBJ2-7	ASRPYSSYEQY
TRBV7-9	13	TRBJ1-2	ASSSSGTGSYGYT
TRBV4-2	14	TRBJ2-6	ASSQDGDAGANVLT
TRBV28	14	TRBJ2-3	ASSWTSGGPTDTQY
TRBV6-1	12	TRBJ2-2	ASKGLAGTGELF
TRBV7-9	13	TRBJ1-6	ASSSWQGYNSPLH
TRBV6-5	13	TRBJ1-4	ASRRTDATNEKLF
TRBV4-3	13	TRBJ1-6	ASSQEILGNSPLH
TRBV21-1	14	TRBJ2-3	ASSKERGGFTDTQY
TRBV29-1	12	TRBJ2-1	SVTTGSSYNEQF
TRBV4-2	12	TRBJ1-1	ASSLPGDTAEAF
TRBV6-2/TRBV6-3	14	TRBJ1-5	ASSSRDRGSNQPQH
TRBV12-3/TRBV12-4	13	TRBJ2-5	ASSGGTGGRETQY
TRBV2	12	TRBJ2-1	ASSELSSYNEQF
TRBV6-5	17	TRBJ2-1	ASSSIKTTSYSSYNEQF
TRBV7-9	12	TRBJ1-5	ASSSMYSNQPQH
TRBV2	10	TRBJ2-1	ASSPTTGGWV
TRBV27	13	TRBJ1-5	ASSVLGQGGQPQH
TRBV6-5	14	TRBJ2-2	ASSHAGTGRGGELF
TRBV9	13	TRBJ2-3	ASSVGTRATDTQY
TRBV12-3/TRBV12-4	12	TRBJ1-5	ASRSDGGNQPQH
TRBV27	17	TRBJ2-1	ASSLFGGQGANSYNEQF
TRBV4-1	14	TRBJ2-7	ASSQEGIVSVDEQY
TRBV28	12	TRBJ1-1	ASSHHVMNTEAF
TRBV5-1	11	TRBJ2-3	ASSADGTDTQY
TRBV12-3/TRBV12-4	13	TRBJ2-3	ASTPSEDSTDTQY
TRBV7-9	10	TRBJ1-1	ASSSGAPEAF
TRBV27	12	TRBJ1-2	ASSLSMVDYGYT
TRBV25-1	13	TRBJ2-7	ASSEDWDVSYEQY
TRBV6-2/TRBV6-3	12	TRBJ1-5	ASTRGPANQPQH
TRBV6-4	13	TRBJ2-3	ASSTTSGVTDTQY
TRBV15	13	TRBJ1-5	ATSSRDGGAGPQH
TRBV6-5	10	TRBJ2-3	ASQGSTDTQY
TRBV6-2/TRBV6-3	15	TRBJ2-7	ASSEPRTSRGSEEQY
TRBV29-1	12	TRBJ2-1	SVEGSGGANEQF
TRBV2	12	TRBJ2-3	ASRTIAGTDTQY
TRBV28	12	TRBJ2-7	ASTPDRGPYEQY
TRBV12-3/TRBV12-4	11	TRBJ2-7	ASSHRSYYEQY